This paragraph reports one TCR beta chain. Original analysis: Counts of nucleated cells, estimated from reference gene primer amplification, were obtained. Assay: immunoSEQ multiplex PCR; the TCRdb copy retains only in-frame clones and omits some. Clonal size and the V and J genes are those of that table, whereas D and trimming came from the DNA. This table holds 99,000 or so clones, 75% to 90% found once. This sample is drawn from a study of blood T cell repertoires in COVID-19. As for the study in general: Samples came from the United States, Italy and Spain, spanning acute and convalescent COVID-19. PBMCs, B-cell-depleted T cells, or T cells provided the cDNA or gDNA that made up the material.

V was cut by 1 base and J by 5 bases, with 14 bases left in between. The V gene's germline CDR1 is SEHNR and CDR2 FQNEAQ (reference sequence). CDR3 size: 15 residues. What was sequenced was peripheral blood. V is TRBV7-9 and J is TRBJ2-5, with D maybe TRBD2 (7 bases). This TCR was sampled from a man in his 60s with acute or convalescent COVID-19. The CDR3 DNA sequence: TGTGCCAGCAGCTTAGTGGGGGGGGCTCCGGAGACCCAGTACTTC. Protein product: CASSLVGGAPETQYF.